This record covers a single T cell receptor beta chain. This sample was taken from a study of blood T cell repertoires in COVID-19. Background on the study: Researchers got acute and convalescent COVID-19 samples from the United States, Italy and Spain. Nucleic acid was either cDNA or gDNA, and it came from T cells, B-cell-depleted T cells, or PBMCs.

As processed by the authors: Amplification from reference gene primers served as the basis for estimated nucleated cell counts. Data came from immunoSEQ multiplex PCR; TCRdb stores just in-frame clones and leaves some out. V, J and clone size derive from that table, while D and trimming were established from the DNA sequence. The table has hundreds of thousands of clones, over 75% seen once; the top ten hold roughly 4.1%. CDR1 MNHNY and CDR2 SVGAGI come from the germline V gene (reference sequence). V lost 1 base, J lost 1 base, and 7 bases lay in between. The CDR3 is made up of 14 amino acids. Sequencing was performed on peripheral blood. The V gene is TRBV6-6, the J gene TRBJ1-1, with D unclear. This receptor was obtained from a man aged 45 to 65 with acute or convalescent COVID-19. CDR3 coding DNA: TGTGCCAGCAGTTACTTTCGGGGGAACACTGAAGCTTTCTTT. It is translated as CASSYFRGNTEAFF.